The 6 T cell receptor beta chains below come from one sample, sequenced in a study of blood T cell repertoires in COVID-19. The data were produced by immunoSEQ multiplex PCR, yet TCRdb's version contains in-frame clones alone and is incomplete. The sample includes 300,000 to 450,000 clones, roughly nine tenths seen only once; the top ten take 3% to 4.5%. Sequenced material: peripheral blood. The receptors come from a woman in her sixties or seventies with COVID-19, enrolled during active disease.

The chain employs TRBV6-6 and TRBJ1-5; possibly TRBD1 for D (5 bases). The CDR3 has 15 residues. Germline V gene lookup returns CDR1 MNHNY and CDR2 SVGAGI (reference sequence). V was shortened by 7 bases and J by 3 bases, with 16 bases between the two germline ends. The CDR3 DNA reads TGTGCCAGCACCGAACTCGACAGCCCCAATCAGCCCCAGCATTTT. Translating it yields CASTELDSPNQPQHF.

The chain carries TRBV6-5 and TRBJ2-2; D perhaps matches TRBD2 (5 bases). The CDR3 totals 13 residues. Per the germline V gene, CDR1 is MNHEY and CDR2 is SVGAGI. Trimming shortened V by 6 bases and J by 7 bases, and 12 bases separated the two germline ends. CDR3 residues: CASSQRGIGELFF. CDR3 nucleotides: TGTGCCAGCAGCCAACGAGGGATCGGGGAGCTGTTTTTT.

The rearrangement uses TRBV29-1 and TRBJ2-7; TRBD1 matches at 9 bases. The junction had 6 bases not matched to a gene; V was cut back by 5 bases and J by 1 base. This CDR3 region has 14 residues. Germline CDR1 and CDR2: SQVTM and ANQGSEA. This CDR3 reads CSVWKQGASYEQYF. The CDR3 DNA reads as TGCAGCGTTTGGAAACAGGGGGCATCCTACGAGCAGTACTTC.

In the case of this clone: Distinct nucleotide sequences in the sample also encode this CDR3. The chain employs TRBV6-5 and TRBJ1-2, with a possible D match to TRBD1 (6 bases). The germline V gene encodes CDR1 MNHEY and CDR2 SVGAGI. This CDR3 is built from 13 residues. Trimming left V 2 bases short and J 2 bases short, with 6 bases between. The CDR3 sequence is CASSYDRNYGYTF. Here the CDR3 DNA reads TGTGCCAGCAGTTACGACAGGAACTATGGCTACACCTTC.

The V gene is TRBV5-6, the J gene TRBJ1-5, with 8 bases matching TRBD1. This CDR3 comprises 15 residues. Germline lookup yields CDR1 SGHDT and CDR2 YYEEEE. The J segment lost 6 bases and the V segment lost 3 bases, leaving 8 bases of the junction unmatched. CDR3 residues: CASSSADRAGQPQHF. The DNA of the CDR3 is TGTGCCAGCAGCTCGGCGGACAGGGCCGGTCAGCCCCAGCATTTT.

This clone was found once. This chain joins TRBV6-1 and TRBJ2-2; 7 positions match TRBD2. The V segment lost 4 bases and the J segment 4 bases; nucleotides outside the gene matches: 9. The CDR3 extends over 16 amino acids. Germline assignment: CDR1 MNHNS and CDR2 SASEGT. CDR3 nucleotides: TGTGCCAGCAGTGGCCGGGGGGTAGTAGGCACCGGGGAGCTGTTTTTT. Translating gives CASSGRGVVGTGELFF.